This entry features one TCR beta chain sequence. This sample stems from a study of blood T cell repertoires in COVID-19. Study-level information: Cohort 3 donors counted as recovered after two negative PCRs, clearance, or resolved symptoms. The United States, Italy and Spain supplied acute and convalescent COVID-19 samples. PBMCs, B-cell-depleted T cells, or T cells were the source of the cDNA or gDNA that made up the material.

Trimming stripped 2 bases from V and 7 bases from J, with 15 bases between. The CDR3 contains 15 residues. Germline CDR1 SEHNR, CDR2 FQNEAQ (reference sequence). Sequencing was performed with immunoSEQ multiplex PCR; in TCRdb, only in-frame clones are kept and a portion is missing. The sample includes approximately 200,000 clones, around 86% of them seen just once. Sequencing was done on a sample of PBMCs or T cells enriched from blood (not recorded which). The J gene is TRBJ2-1, the V gene TRBV7-9; TRBD1 might be the D (5 bases). The TCR was taken from a man younger than 40 in a cohort exposed to, infected with or recovered from COVID-19 (not recorded which). This CDR3 reads CASSLSETVQNEQFF. The CDR3 DNA follows: TGTGCCAGCAGCTTATCTGAGACAGTTCAAAATGAGCAGTTCTTC.